These 20 T cell receptor beta chains originate from one sample sequenced in a study of CD8 T cells in ankylosing spondylitis. General study findings and limits: What seemed typical of ankylosing spondylitis blood was a TCR beta motif built from under 10 highly homologous variants.

These TCRs' antigens remain unknown. TCRdb fed the 5' RACE reads into MiXCR, producing one record per CDR3 protein. The data contain around 770,000 distinct CDR3 sequences, under 20% of them singletons. The sequenced sample was blood, either unsorted or a sorted T cell fraction (not recorded which). These receptors came from a male donor with ankylosing spondylitis.

This clonotype has ten or more counts. This chain connects TRBV7-2 to TRBJ2-2; D not certain. Per germline, CDR1 SGHTA and CDR2 FQGNSA. The CDR3 is 12 amino acids. V was pared by 4 bases and J by 4 bases, with 4 bases between. CDR3 loop: CASSSRTGELFF. The CDR3 nucleotides read TGTGCCAGCAGCTCCCGCACCGGGGAGCTGTTTTTT.

This clonotype occurred many times. Here the CDR3 reads CASSRTRAGPITGELFF. The CDR3 DNA sequence: TGTGCCAGCAGCCGAACAAGAGCGGGACCTATTACCGGGGAGCTGTTTTTT. This chain joins TRBV7-2 and TRBJ2-2; 7 bases are a match to TRBD2. Trimming removed 5 bases from V and 5 bases from J; junction bases left unmatched: 14. CDR3 length equals 17 residues. Germline V CDR1 and CDR2: SGHTA, FQGNSA.

This clonotype showed up many times. The V and J genes are TRBV29-1 and TRBJ2-7; D unclear. The length of the CDR3 is 13 residues. The V end was cut by 6 bases, the J end by 0 bases, with 12 bases between. Germline CDR1 is SQVTM and CDR2 is ANQGSEA. CDR3 sequence: CSVATYSSYEQYF. Here the CDR3 DNA reads TGCAGCGTCGCGACATATAGCTCCTACGAGCAGTACTTC.

This clonotype was seen more than once but under ten times. The gene calls are TRBV12-3 or TRBV12-4 and TRBJ2-5; a possible D gene is TRBD2 (6 bases). The CDR3 covers 14 residues. V was shortened by 5 bases and J by 7 bases, with 17 bases between the two germline ends. CDR3 nucleotide sequence: TGTGCCAGCAGTGCCGGGACTCCCGGGGGGACCCAGTACTTC. This translates into CASSAGTPGGTQYF.

This clonotype was observed a handful of times. The J gene is TRBJ2-3, the V gene TRBV6-5; D not resolved. Germline CDR1 is MNHEY and CDR2 is SVGAGI. This CDR3 has 15 amino acids. Between the trimmed V and J ends, which lost 0 bases and 0 bases, there was a span of 7 bases. The CDR3 is CASSYSIGSTDTQYF. The CDR3 DNA sequence: TGTGCCAGCAGTTACTCGATAGGTAGCACAGATACGCAGTATTTT.

This clonotype was seen only a few times. The chain joins TRBV5-1 to TRBJ2-3, with D uncertain. Trimming cost V 9 bases and J 5 bases, with 19 bases left between them. The CDR3 is made up of 14 amino acids. Germline V gene sequence: CDR1 SGHRS, CDR2 YFSETQ. The CDR3 sequence: CATSPTATRDTQYF. Here the CDR3 DNA reads TGCGCCACCTCCCCGACTGCGACCAGAGATACGCAGTATTTT.

V is TRBV4-3 and J is TRBJ2-1; 10 positions match TRBD2. CDR1 is LGHNA, CDR2 YSLEER, per germline. V dropped 4 bases and J dropped 8; count of bases not matched to a gene: 11. This CDR3 spans 16 amino acids. The CDR3 bases are TGCGCCAGCAGCCTCTGGACTAGCGGAAACCCCTATGAGCAGTTCTTC. Encoded protein: CASSLWTSGNPYEQFF.

The chain joins TRBV2 to TRBJ1-5; D is unclear. The V gene's germline CDR1 is SNHLY and CDR2 FYNNEI. The CDR3 sequence is 17 residues long. V was clipped by 2 bases and J by 0 bases, with 14 bases between them. In DNA, the CDR3 is TGTGCCAGCAGTGAAATTGGTACAGATTATAGCAATCAGCCCCAGCATTTT. This encodes CASSEIGTDYSNQPQHF.

The table lists this clonotype with many counts. This CDR3 reads CASSPLPSYEQYF. CDR3 DNA: TGCGCCAGCAGCCCCTTGCCCTCCTACGAGCAGTACTTC. The J gene is TRBJ2-7, the V gene TRBV5-1; D remains unclear. V gave up 4 bases and J gave up 0 bases, with 8 bases separating them. The CDR3 length is 13 residues. Germline V CDR1 and CDR2: SGHRS, YFSETQ.

This sequence joins TRBV7-9 and TRBJ2-7; D remains unclear. This CDR3 spans 15 amino acids. The ends were cut back, 2 bases at V and 4 bases at J, with 15 bases in the middle. CDR1 SEHNR and CDR2 FQNEAQ come from the germline V gene (reference sequence). The CDR3 sequence is CASSLTSLELYEQYF. CDR3 sequence (DNA): TGTGCCAGCAGCTTAACGTCGCTAGAGTTGTACGAGCAGTACTTC.

This clonotype was picked up a small number of times. V and J are TRBV27 and TRBJ1-5; D unclear. V dropped 3 bases and J dropped 0 bases, with 9 bases sitting between them. The CDR3 runs 15 residues. CDR1 and CDR2 from the germline V gene are MNHEY and SMNVEV (reference sequence). The CDR3 DNA is TGTGCCAGCAGTTTGTCGCTTTATAGCAATCAGCCCCAGCATTTT. This codes for CASSLSLYSNQPQHF.

There are a few counts of this clonotype. The chain uses TRBV12-3 or TRBV12-4 and TRBJ1-2; D gene uncertain. V gave up 5 bases and J gave up 2 bases, with 9 bases separating them. The CDR3 covers 13 residues. The CDR3: CASSAGINYGYTF. The CDR3 DNA reads as TGTGCCAGCAGTGCCGGGATAAACTATGGCTACACCTTC.

The chain has TRBV10-3 and TRBJ1-2, with 9 bases that match TRBD1. CDR1 is ENHRY, CDR2 SYGVKD, per germline. The length of the CDR3 is 14 residues. Trimming removed 6 bases from V and 5 bases from J; junction bases left unmatched: 7. The CDR3: CAIRPGQGQYGYTF. The CDR3 bases are TGTGCCATCAGACCGGGACAGGGTCAGTATGGCTACACCTTC.

V gene TRBV10-3 combines with J gene TRBJ1-2; D call uncertain. Per the germline V gene, CDR1 is ENHRY and CDR2 is SYGVKD. V was cut by 4 bases and J by 3 bases, with 15 bases left in between. CDR3 length: 15 amino acids. CDR3 protein: CAISARAEPHYGYTF. CDR3 nucleotide sequence: TGTGCCATCAGTGCTCGGGCAGAGCCACACTATGGCTACACCTTC.

This clonotype was detected only a few times. The chain is built from TRBV9 and TRBJ2-2; D assignment may be TRBD1 or TRBD2 (5 bases each). CDR1 is SGDLS, CDR2 YYNGEE, per germline. V was pared by 0 bases and J by 5 bases, with 17 bases between. CDR3 length: 17 amino acids. This CDR3 is CASSVGGDPAWTGELFF. CDR3 coding DNA: TGTGCCAGCAGCGTAGGAGGGGACCCAGCGTGGACCGGGGAGCTGTTTTTT. Filled out from reference TRBV9 and TRBJ2-2, the complete variable domain reads DSGVTQTPKHLITATGQRVTLRCSPRSGDLSVYWYQQSLDQGLQFLIQYYNGEERAKGNILERFSAQQFPDLHSELNLSSLELGDSALYFCASSVGGDPAWTGELFFGEGSRLTVL.

The CDR3 DNA reads TGTGCCAGCAGCTTAGATCAGGGGAGTTGGGCTGAAGCTTTCTTT. Its protein is CASSLDQGSWAEAFF. The chain combines TRBV11-2 with TRBJ1-1, with a tentative D call TRBD1 (6 bases). The CDR3 totals 15 residues. Germline values: CDR1 SGHAT, CDR2 FQNNGV. V was cut by 0 bases and J by 6 bases, with 14 bases left in between.

V is TRBV7-2 and J is TRBJ2-7; 9 bases match TRBD1. The CDR3 length is 15 residues. V was clipped by 1 base and J by 3 bases; unmatched bases: 4. Germline values: CDR1 SGHTA, CDR2 FQGNSA. The CDR3 DNA reads as TGTGCCAGCAGCTTAGGTCAGGACAGGGGCTACGAGCAGTACTTC. Translation: CASSLGQDRGYEQYF.

The chain carries TRBV3-1 and TRBJ2-1, with D possibly TRBD1 on 5 matching bases. Per the germline V gene, CDR1 is LGHDT and CDR2 is YNNKEL (reference sequence). This CDR3 comprises 15 residues. Trimming stripped 2 bases from V and 0 bases from J, with 8 bases between. CDR3 nucleotides: TGTGCCAGCAGCCAAAGGGGCAGCTCCTACAATGAGCAGTTCTTC. Protein sequence: CASSQRGSSYNEQFF.

This clonotype was seen a handful of times. This chain joins TRBV2 and TRBJ2-1; 13 positions match TRBD2. Looked up from germline, CDR1 is SNHLY and CDR2 is FYNNEI. This CDR3 comprises 15 residues. V shed 9 bases, J shed 7 bases, and the junction held 9 bases outside the gene matches. This CDR3 reads CASFTSGGAGNEQFF. In DNA form, the CDR3 reads TGTGCCAGTTTCACTAGCGGGGGGGCCGGGAATGAGCAGTTCTTC.

The chain recombines TRBV6-5 with TRBJ1-2, with D hard to call. The germline gives CDR1 MNHEY, CDR2 SVGAGI. The CDR3 totals 14 residues. V dropped 0 bases and J dropped 2 bases, with 7 bases sitting between them. The CDR3 is CASSYSYRNYGYTF. CDR3 in DNA: TGTGCCAGCAGTTACTCGTACAGAAACTATGGCTACACCTTC.